This T cell receptor (beta chain) was identified during a study of blood T cell repertoires in COVID-19. Clinical histories supplied by participants themselves formed the basis of cohort assignment. Profiled with immunoSEQ multiplex PCR; TCRdb holds only in-frame clones, not every one. The table has under 200,000 clones, over 80% seen once. V was pared by 5 bases and J by 2 bases, with 10 bases of the junction left unmatched. CDR1 MGHDK and CDR2 SYGVNS come from the germline V gene. There are 17 residues in the CDR3. The chain employs TRBV25-1 and TRBJ1-3; 9 bases match TRBD1. Sample: PBMCs or T cells enriched from blood (not recorded which). The clonotype comes from a woman aged 50 to 65 who had recovered from COVID-19. The CDR3 region is CASSNPGQGVAGNTIYF. In DNA, the CDR3 is TGTGCCAGCAGTAATCCGGGACAGGGTGTCGCTGGAAACACCATATATTTT.